The 32 T cell receptor beta chains below were found in one sample sequenced in a study of blood T cell repertoires in COVID-19. Assay used: immunoSEQ multiplex PCR; TCRdb lists only in-frame clones, some missing. The sample holds 130,000 or so clones, around 88% seen once. The sample comprised peripheral blood. The receptors were sampled from a woman in her fifties or sixties with acute or convalescent COVID-19.

This clone was counted a single time. The chain has TRBV5-1 and TRBJ2-1, with TRBD2 matching over 8 bases. Germline CDR1 is SGHRS and CDR2 is YFSETQ. The CDR3 spans 15 residues. The V gene end was trimmed by 0 bases and the J gene end by 5 bases; junction bases not matched to a gene: 4. The CDR3 here is CASSLAGGGHNEQFF. For the CDR3, the DNA is TGCGCCAGCAGCTTGGCGGGCGGGGGGCACAATGAGCAGTTCTTC.

The V call is TRBV7-3, the J call TRBJ2-1, with D perhaps matching TRBD1 (5 bases). CDR1 SGHTA and CDR2 FQGTGA come from the germline V gene. This CDR3 spans 13 amino acids. V was pared by 2 bases and J by 12 bases, with 14 bases between. DNA for the CDR3: TGTGCCAGCAGCTTATCACAGGCTAATCGGCAGTTCTTC. Protein sequence: CASSLSQANRQFF.

The rearrangement uses TRBV4-2 and TRBJ2-1; 12 bases fit TRBD2. This CDR3 is 18 amino acids long. The J segment lost 6 bases and the V segment lost 1 base, leaving 10 bases of the junction unmatched. Per the germline V gene, CDR1 is LGHNA and CDR2 is YNFKEQ. The DNA of the CDR3 is TGTGCCAGCAGCCAAGGGATATCTAGCGGGGGGGCGGGCAATGAGCAGTTCTTC. It specifies CASSQGISSGGAGNEQFF.

The V call is TRBV5-1, the J call TRBJ2-3; D call uncertain. The CDR3 is made up of 13 amino acids. V lost 8 bases to trimming and J lost 2 bases, with 12 bases between them. Germline lookup yields CDR1 SGHRS and CDR2 YFSETQ. CDR3 DNA: TGCGCCAGGGCCGCCTGTAACACAGATACGCAGTATTTT. It specifies CARAACNTDTQYF.

The rearrangement uses TRBV2 and TRBJ1-5; D is possibly TRBD1 (5 bases). Germline V gives CDR1 SNHLY, CDR2 FYNNEI. V was clipped by 4 bases and J by 3 bases, with 7 bases between them. The CDR3 sequence is 13 residues long. This chain's CDR3 is CASSGGNNQPQHF. CDR3 coding DNA: TGTGCCAGCAGTGGGGGCAACAATCAGCCCCAGCATTTT.

The V gene is TRBV5-4, the J gene TRBJ2-7; 7 nucleotides align to TRBD1. The germline V gene has CDR1 SGHNT and CDR2 YYREEE (reference sequence). The CDR3 runs 12 residues. V gave up 1 base and J gave up 7 bases; unmatched junction bases: 2. The CDR3 reads CASSLPTGEQYF. CDR3 nucleotides: TGTGCCAGCAGCTTGCCGACAGGGGAGCAGTACTTC.

The V call is TRBV24-1, the J call TRBJ1-2; 10 nucleotides agree with TRBD1. V lost 9 bases, J lost 4 bases, and 4 bases stayed unmatched. CDR3 size: 13 residues. Per germline, CDR1 KGHDR and CDR2 SFDVKD. CDR3 DNA sequence: TGTGCCACCCGGGACAGGGGAGGCTATGGCTACACCTTC. It is translated as CATRDRGGYGYTF.

The chain has TRBV7-9 and TRBJ1-5; the D is unclear. The CDR3 runs 13 residues. V lost 9 bases and J lost 0, with 9 bases in between. The germline gives CDR1 SEHNR, CDR2 FQNEAQ (reference sequence). This CDR3 reads CASAGYSNQPQHF. CDR3 DNA: TGTGCCAGTGCGGGGTATAGCAATCAGCCCCAGCATTTT. Full variable domain (outside the CDR3, taken from reference TRBV7-9 and TRBJ1-5): DTGVSQNPRHKITKRGQNVTFRCDPISEHNRLYWYRQTLGQGPEFLTYFQNEAQLEKSRLLSDRFSAERPKGSFSTLEIQRTEQGDSAMYLCASAGYSNQPQHFGDGTRLSIL.

The CDR3: CASSRGSWNQPQHF. The CDR3 region has the DNA TGTGCCAGCAGCCGCGGGAGTTGGAATCAGCCCCAGCATTTT. The chain uses TRBV7-2 and TRBJ1-5; D gene ambiguous. This CDR3 is built from 14 residues. Germline CDR1 SGHTA, CDR2 FQGNSA. Trimming left V 5 bases short and J 4 bases short, with 12 bases between. The full variable domain, its missing parts supplied by reference TRBV7-2 and TRBJ1-5, is GAGVSQSPSNKVTEKGKDVELRCDPISGHTALYWYRQSLGQGLEFLIYFQGNSAPDKSGLPSDRFSAERTGGSVSTLTIQRTQQEDSAVYLCASSRGSWNQPQHFGDGTRLSIL.

CDR3 residues: CASSPGQGSVNQPQHF. The CDR3, as DNA: TGTGCCAGCTCACCCGGACAGGGGTCCGTCAATCAGCCCCAGCATTTT. The rearrangement joins TRBV18 to TRBJ1-5; the match to TRBD1 covers 9 bases. The length of the CDR3 is 16 residues. J lost 3 bases, V lost 3 bases, and 6 bases had no gene match. CDR1 is KGHSH and CDR2 is LQKENI in the germline V gene. Together with reference TRBV18 and TRBJ1-5, the CDR3 gives the full variable domain: NAGVMQNPRHLVRRRGQEARLRCSPMKGHSHVYWYRQLPEEGLKFMVYLQKENIIDESGMPKERFSAEFPKEGPSILRIQQVVRGDSAAYFCASSPGQGSVNQPQHFGDGTRLSIL.

V gene TRBV3-1 (or the pseudogene TRBV3-2) combines with J gene TRBJ2-7, with D possibly being TRBD1 (6 bases). The CDR3 has 14 amino acids. V was shortened by 1 base and J by 7 bases, with 14 bases between the two germline ends. CDR1 is LGHDT and CDR2 is YNNKEL in the germline V gene (reference sequence). The CDR3 is CASSQADRLHEQYF. The CDR3 coding sequence is TGTGCCAGCAGCCAAGCTGACAGGCTCCATGAGCAGTACTTC.

The chain links TRBV28 to TRBJ1-1; TRBD1 matches at 10 bases. The CDR3 is 14 amino acids. The trim removed 8 bases at V and 4 bases at J, leaving 7 bases unmatched. CDR1 and CDR2 from the germline V gene are MDHEN and SYDVKM. CDR3 sequence: CASRTGGMGTEAFF. Written as DNA, the CDR3 is TGTGCCAGCCGGACAGGGGGAATGGGCACTGAAGCTTTCTTT.

V gene TRBV3-1 (or the pseudogene TRBV3-2) combines with J gene TRBJ2-6, with TRBD1 matching 7 bases. V gave up 4 bases and J gave up 0 bases; unmatched junction bases: 9. CDR3 length: 18 residues. Germline V gene lookup returns CDR1 LGHDT and CDR2 YNNKEL (reference sequence). CDR3 in amino acids: CASSRRDSYFSGANVLTF. The CDR3 nucleotides read TGTGCCAGCAGCCGCCGGGACAGTTATTTCTCTGGGGCCAACGTCCTGACTTTC.

The V call is TRBV5-6, the J call TRBJ1-6; unclear D gene. Germline CDR1 SGHDT, CDR2 YYEEEE. V was pared by 0 bases and J by 14 bases, with 9 bases between. This CDR3 is built from 12 residues. CDR3 DNA: TGTGCCAGCAGCTTGGACAGATTATCCCTCCACTTT. Translation: CASSLDRLSLHF.

The rearrangement links TRBV10-2 to TRBJ2-2; no clear D gene. V was clipped by 8 bases and J by 5 bases, with 18 bases between them. The CDR3 spans 15 residues. Germline V gene sequence: CDR1 WSHSY, CDR2 SAAADI. The CDR3 sequence is CASLSGALFTGELFF. DNA for the CDR3: TGCGCCAGCCTGTCGGGTGCCCTCTTTACCGGGGAGCTGTTTTTT.

The J gene is TRBJ2-2, the V gene TRBV24-1; a possible D gene is TRBD1 (6 bases). With 2 bases removed from V and 4 bases from J, the gap between germline ends came to 13 bases. The CDR3 is 16 amino acids. Germline-derived CDR1 and CDR2 are KGHDR and SFDVKD. Written as DNA, the CDR3 is TGTGCCACCAGTGATTCCGGGACACTCTTCACCGGGGAGCTGTTTTTT. Its translation: CATSDSGTLFTGELFF.

V gene TRBV30 combines with J gene TRBJ2-3; 8 nucleotides line up with TRBD2. Germline loops: CDR1 GTSNPN, CDR2 SVGIG (reference sequence). V dropped 2 bases and J dropped 1; count of bases not matched to a gene: 2. The CDR3 consists of 14 residues. The CDR3 bases are TGTGCCTGGAGTTCCGGGGGGGGCACAGATACGCAGTATTTT. Translated, it gives CAWSSGGGTDTQYF.

The V gene is TRBV6-5, the J gene TRBJ2-5; 13 positions agree with TRBD2. The CDR3 covers 15 residues. J gave up 6 bases and V 6 bases, and 7 bases lay outside the gene matches. Germline V CDR1 and CDR2: MNHEY, SVGAGI. The CDR3 loop reads CASRRLAGGRKTQYF. The CDR3 region has the DNA TGTGCCAGCAGGAGACTAGCGGGGGGCAGGAAGACCCAGTACTTC.

The V and J genes are TRBV30 and TRBJ1-3, with 7 positions matching TRBD1. Germline values: CDR1 GTSNPN, CDR2 SVGIG (reference sequence). The CDR3 extends over 19 amino acids. The trim removed 2 bases at V and 2 bases at J, leaving 18 bases unmatched. CDR3 in DNA: TGTGCCTGGAGTAAATTGACAGGGTTTTCTTCTGGAGCTGGAAACACCATATATTTT. Amino acid sequence: CAWSKLTGFSSGAGNTIYF.

This clone was recorded once. This chain uses TRBV27 with TRBJ1-1; 10 positions match TRBD1. Germline V CDR1 and CDR2: MNHEY, SMNVEV (reference sequence). After removal of 3 bases from V and 4 bases from J, the junction contained 2 bases not matched to a gene. This CDR3 has 14 residues. CDR3 amino acids: CASSFGDRGTEAFF. DNA of the CDR3: TGTGCCAGCAGTTTTGGGGACAGGGGCACTGAAGCTTTCTTT.

The rearrangement joins TRBV28 to TRBJ1-2, with a possible D match to TRBD1 (6 bases). V shed 7 bases and J shed 1 base, with 13 bases lying between them. CDR1 is MDHEN, CDR2 SYDVKM, per germline. There are 14 residues in the CDR3. CDR3 in amino acids: CASIITGNNYGYTF. The DNA for the CDR3 is TGTGCCAGCATCATAACAGGGAATAACTATGGCTACACCTTC.

The chain uses TRBV18 and TRBJ2-4; no clear D. The CDR3 spans 15 residues. From germline, CDR1 is KGHSH and CDR2 LQKENI. Trimming shortened V by 6 bases and J by 2 bases, and 14 bases separated the two germline ends. DNA of the CDR3: TGTGCCAGCTCGCCTAGTGCCGAATCCAAAAACATTCAGTACTTC. This translates into CASSPSAESKNIQYF.

This chain joins TRBV5-1 and TRBJ1-2, with 7 bases identical to TRBD1. Germline V CDR1 and CDR2: SGHRS, YFSETQ. Trimming took 6 bases from V and 2 from J; bases not matched to a gene: 4. The CDR3 covers 13 residues. CDR3 nucleotide sequence: TGCGCCAGCACCCGGACAGGCAACTATGGCTACACCTTC. Protein product: CASTRTGNYGYTF.

The chain links TRBV11-1 to TRBJ1-1, with D unclear. V gave up 4 bases and J gave up 6 bases, with 18 bases separating them. Germline CDR1 SGHAT, CDR2 FQDESV (reference sequence). The CDR3 length is 15 residues. The CDR3 region has the DNA TGTGCCAGCAGCTCTAGGAGATCGTTACGCGCTGAAGCTTTCTTT. Amino acids: CASSSRRSLRAEAFF.

The chain carries TRBV29-1 and TRBJ2-2; possible D gene TRBD1, 5 bases. From germline, CDR1 is SQVTM and CDR2 ANQGSEA. The CDR3 is made up of 13 amino acids. Deletions cut 3 bases from V and 5 bases from J, with 10 bases between. The DNA of the CDR3 is TGCAGCGTTGAGCAGGGTCGAACCGGGGAGCTGTTTTTT. It translates to CSVEQGRTGELFF.

The rearrangement joins TRBV15 to TRBJ1-2; D not certain. The germline gives CDR1 LNHNV, CDR2 YYDKDF (reference sequence). This CDR3 is 14 amino acids long. V was shortened by 0 bases and J by 2 bases, with 7 bases between the two germline ends. CDR3 amino acids: CATSRDPLNYGYTF. CDR3 DNA: TGTGCCACCAGCAGAGATCCCCTAAACTATGGCTACACCTTC.

This clone appeared a single time. The J gene is TRBJ2-7, the V gene TRBV28; D perhaps matches TRBD2 (6 bases). This CDR3 has 13 amino acids. V was cut by 4 bases and J by 1 base, with 8 bases left in between. Germline CDR1 is MDHEN and CDR2 is SYDVKM. Here the CDR3 DNA reads TGTGCCAGCAGTTCCGGGAGATCCTACGAGCAGTACTTC. Protein product: CASSSGRSYEQYF.

The V and J genes are TRBV7-3 and TRBJ2-7, with TRBD1 identical over 12 bases. V was clipped by 4 bases and J by 4 bases; unmatched bases: 8. CDR3 length: 16 residues. Germline V gene lookup returns CDR1 SGHTA and CDR2 FQGTGA. CDR3 nucleotide sequence: TGTGCCAGCAGCTATCAACCGGGACAGGGGGCTTACGAGCAGTACTTC. Its protein is CASSYQPGQGAYEQYF.

The chain carries TRBV5-6 and TRBJ1-1; D might be TRBD1 (5 bases). Germline V gene data show CDR1 as SGHDT and CDR2 as YYEEEE. Trimming took 0 bases from V and 0 from J, leaving 9 bases between them. CDR3 length equals 15 residues. CDR3 coding DNA: TGTGCCAGCAGCTTGGGGAGGGGCATGAACACTGAAGCTTTCTTT. Protein product: CASSLGRGMNTEAFF. The complete variable domain, with remaining parts taken from reference TRBV5-6 and TRBJ1-1, reads DAGVTQSPTHLIKTRGQQVTLRCSPKSGHDTVSWYQQALGQGPQFIFQYYEEEERQRGNFPDRFSGHQFPNYSSELNVNALLLGDSALYLCASSLGRGMNTEAFFGQGTRLTVV.

The chain links TRBV6-1 to TRBJ1-1, with D maybe TRBD1 (6 bases). This CDR3 comprises 15 residues. Trimming shortened V by 6 bases and J by 1 base, and 15 bases separated the two germline ends. Germline V lookup: CDR1 MNHNS, CDR2 SASEGT. The CDR3 is CASRITGRANTEAFF. The CDR3 DNA reads TGTGCCAGCAGGATAACAGGGAGGGCGAACACTGAAGCTTTCTTT.

The chain couples TRBV6-5 to TRBJ1-4; TRBD1 is a possible D gene (6 bases). Germline CDR1 is MNHEY and CDR2 is SVGAGI. Trimming removed 6 bases at V and 7 bases at J, with 15 bases between. The CDR3 extends over 14 amino acids. CDR3: CASSPGQLREKLFF. The CDR3 DNA sequence: TGTGCCAGCAGCCCGGGACAACTGCGTGAAAAACTGTTTTTT.

This chain joins TRBV7-2 and TRBJ1-1; 8 positions agree with TRBD1. CDR1 is SGHTA, CDR2 FQGNSA, per germline. The CDR3 totals 16 residues. The J segment lost 3 bases and the V segment lost 1 base, leaving 7 bases of the junction unmatched. CDR3 nucleotide sequence: TGTGCCAGCAGCTTAGTAGAGGGACAGGATTACACTGAAGCTTTCTTT. Protein: CASSLVEGQDYTEAFF.